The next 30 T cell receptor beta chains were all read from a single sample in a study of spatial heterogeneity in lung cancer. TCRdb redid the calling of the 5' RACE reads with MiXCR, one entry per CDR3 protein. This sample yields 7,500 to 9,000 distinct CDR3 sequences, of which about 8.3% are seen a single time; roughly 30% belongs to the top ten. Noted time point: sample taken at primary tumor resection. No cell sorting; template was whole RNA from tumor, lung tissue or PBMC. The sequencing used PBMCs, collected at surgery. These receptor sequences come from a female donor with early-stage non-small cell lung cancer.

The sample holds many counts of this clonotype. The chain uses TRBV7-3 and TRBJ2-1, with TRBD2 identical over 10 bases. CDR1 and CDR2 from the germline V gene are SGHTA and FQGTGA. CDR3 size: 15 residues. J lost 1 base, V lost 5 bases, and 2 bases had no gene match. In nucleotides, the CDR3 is TGTGCCAGCAGCCTAGCGGGGGCTTCCTACAATGAGCAGTTCTTC. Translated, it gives CASSLAGASYNEQFF.

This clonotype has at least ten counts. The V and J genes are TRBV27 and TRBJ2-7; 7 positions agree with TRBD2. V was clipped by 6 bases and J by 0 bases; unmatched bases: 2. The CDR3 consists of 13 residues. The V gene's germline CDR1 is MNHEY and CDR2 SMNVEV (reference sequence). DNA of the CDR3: TGTGCCAGCAGAGGGACTAACTCCTACGAGCAGTACTTC. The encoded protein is CASRGTNSYEQYF.

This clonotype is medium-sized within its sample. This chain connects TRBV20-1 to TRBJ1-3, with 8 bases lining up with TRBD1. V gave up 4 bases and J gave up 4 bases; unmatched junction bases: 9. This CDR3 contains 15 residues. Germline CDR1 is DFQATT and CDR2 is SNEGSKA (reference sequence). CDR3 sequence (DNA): TGCAGTGCTACAGGGGGCTCGAGTGGCGGAAACACCATATATTTT. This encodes CSATGGSSGGNTIYF.

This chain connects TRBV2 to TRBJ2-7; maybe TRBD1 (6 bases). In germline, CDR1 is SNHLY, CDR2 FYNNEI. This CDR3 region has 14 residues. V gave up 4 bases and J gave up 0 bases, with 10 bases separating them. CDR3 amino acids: CASSAGTYSYEQYF. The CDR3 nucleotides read TGTGCCAGCAGTGCGGGGACATACTCCTACGAGCAGTACTTC.

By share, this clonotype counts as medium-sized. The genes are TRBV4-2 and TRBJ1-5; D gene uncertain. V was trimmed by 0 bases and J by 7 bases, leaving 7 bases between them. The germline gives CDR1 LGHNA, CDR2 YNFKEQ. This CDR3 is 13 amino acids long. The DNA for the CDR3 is TGTGCCAGCAGCCAAGAACGAGAGCAGCCCCAGCATTTT. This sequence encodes CASSQEREQPQHF.

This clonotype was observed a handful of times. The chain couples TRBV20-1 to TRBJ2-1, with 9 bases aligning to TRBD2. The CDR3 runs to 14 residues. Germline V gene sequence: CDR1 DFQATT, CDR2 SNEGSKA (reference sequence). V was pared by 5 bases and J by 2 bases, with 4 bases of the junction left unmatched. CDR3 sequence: CSASAGGAYNEQFF. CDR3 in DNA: TGCAGTGCTTCCGCGGGGGGGGCCTACAATGAGCAGTTCTTC.

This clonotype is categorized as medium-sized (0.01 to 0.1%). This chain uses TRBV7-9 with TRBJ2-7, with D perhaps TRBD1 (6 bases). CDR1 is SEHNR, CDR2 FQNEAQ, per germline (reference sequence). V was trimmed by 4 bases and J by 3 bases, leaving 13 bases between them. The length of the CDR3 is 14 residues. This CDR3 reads CASSSRQVDYEQYF. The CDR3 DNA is TGTGCCAGCAGCTCCCGACAGGTTGACTACGAGCAGTACTTC. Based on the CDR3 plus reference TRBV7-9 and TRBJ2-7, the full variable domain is DTGVSQNPRHKITKRGQNVTFRCDPISEHNRLYWYRQTLGQGPEFLTYFQNEAQLEKSRLLSDRFSAERPKGSFSTLEIQRTEQGDSAMYLCASSSRQVDYEQYFGPGTRLTVT.

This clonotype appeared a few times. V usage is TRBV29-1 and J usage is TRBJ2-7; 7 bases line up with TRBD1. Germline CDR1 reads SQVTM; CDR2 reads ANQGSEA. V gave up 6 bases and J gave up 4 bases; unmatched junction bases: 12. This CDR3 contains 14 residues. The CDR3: CSVDARDRPYEQYF. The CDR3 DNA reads TGCAGCGTCGATGCCCGGGACAGACCGTACGAGCAGTACTTC.

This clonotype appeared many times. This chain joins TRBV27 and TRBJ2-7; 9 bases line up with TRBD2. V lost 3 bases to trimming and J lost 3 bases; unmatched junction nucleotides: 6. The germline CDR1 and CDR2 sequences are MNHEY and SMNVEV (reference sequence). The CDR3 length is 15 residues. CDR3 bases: TGTGCCAGCAGTTTGGAAGCGGGAGGACTCTACGAGCAGTACTTC. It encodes CASSLEAGGLYEQYF.

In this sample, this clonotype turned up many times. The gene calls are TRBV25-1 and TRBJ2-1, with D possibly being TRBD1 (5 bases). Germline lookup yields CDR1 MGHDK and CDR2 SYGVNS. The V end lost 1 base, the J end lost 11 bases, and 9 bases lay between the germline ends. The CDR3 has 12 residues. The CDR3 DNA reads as TGTGCCAGCAGTGAATCAGGGCTCCAGCAGTTCTTC. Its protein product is CASSESGLQQFF.

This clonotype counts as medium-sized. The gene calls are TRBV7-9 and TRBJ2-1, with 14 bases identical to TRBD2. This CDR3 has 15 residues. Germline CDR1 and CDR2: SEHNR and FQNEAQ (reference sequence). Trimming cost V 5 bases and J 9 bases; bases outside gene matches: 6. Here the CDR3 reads CASSARLAGGGEQFF. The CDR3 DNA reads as TGTGCCAGCAGCGCCCGACTAGCGGGAGGGGGTGAGCAGTTCTTC.

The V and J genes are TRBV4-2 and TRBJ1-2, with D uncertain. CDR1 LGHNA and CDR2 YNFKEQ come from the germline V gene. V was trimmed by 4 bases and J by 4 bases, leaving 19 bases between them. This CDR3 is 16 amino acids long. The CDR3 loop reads CASSPRSGDRTYGYTF. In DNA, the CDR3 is TGTGCCAGCAGCCCCAGATCGGGCGACCGAACCTATGGCTACACCTTC.

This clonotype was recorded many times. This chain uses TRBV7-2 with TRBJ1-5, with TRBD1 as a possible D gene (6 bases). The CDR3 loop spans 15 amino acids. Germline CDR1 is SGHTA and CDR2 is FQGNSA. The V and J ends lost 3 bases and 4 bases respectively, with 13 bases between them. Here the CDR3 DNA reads TGTGCCAGCAGCTTCATGGCAGGGGAGAATCAGCCCCAGCATTTT. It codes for CASSFMAGENQPQHF.

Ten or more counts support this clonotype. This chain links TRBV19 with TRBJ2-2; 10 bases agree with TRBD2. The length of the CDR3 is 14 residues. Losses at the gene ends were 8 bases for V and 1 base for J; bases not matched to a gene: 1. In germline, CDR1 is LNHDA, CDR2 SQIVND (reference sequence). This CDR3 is CASGTSVNTGELFF. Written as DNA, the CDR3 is TGTGCCAGTGGGACTAGCGTGAACACCGGGGAGCTGTTTTTT.

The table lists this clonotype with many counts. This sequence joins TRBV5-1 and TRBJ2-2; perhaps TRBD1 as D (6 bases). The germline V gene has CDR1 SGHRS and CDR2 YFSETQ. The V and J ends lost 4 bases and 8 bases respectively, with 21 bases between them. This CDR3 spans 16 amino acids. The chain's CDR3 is CASSPTHLRGQGELFF. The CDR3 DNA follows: TGCGCCAGCAGCCCGACCCACCTCAGGGGCCAGGGGGAGCTGTTTTTT.

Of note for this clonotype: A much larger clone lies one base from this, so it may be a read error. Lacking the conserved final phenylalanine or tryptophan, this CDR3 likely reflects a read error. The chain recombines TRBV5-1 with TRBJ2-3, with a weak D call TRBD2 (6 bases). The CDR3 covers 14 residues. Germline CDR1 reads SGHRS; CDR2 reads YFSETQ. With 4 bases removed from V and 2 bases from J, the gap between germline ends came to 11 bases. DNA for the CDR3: TGCGCCAGCAGCCATGGAGGGGACACAGATACGCAGTATATT. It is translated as CASSHGGDTDTQYI.

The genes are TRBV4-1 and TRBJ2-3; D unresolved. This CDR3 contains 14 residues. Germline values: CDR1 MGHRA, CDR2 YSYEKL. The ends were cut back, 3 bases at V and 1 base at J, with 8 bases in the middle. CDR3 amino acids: CASSHMQGTDTQYF. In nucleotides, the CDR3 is TGCGCCAGCAGCCACATGCAGGGCACAGATACGCAGTATTTT.

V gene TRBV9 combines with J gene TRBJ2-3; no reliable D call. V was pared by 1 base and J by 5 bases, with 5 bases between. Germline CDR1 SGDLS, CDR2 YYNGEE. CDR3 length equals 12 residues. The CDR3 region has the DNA TGTGCCAGCAGCGTAAGAGGAGATACGCAGTATTTT. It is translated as CASSVRGDTQYF.

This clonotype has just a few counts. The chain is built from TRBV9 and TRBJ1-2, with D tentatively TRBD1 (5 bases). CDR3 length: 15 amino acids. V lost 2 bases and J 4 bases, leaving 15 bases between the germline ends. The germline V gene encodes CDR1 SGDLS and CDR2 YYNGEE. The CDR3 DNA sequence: TGTGCCAGCAGCGTGAACAGGAGGGGTACCTATGGCTACACCTTC. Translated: CASSVNRRGTYGYTF.

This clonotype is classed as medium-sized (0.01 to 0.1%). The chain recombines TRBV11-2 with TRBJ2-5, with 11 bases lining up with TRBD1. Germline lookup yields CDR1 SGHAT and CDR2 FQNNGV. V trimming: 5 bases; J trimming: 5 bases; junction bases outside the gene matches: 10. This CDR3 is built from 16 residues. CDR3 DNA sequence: TGTGCCAGCAGCCCTGGACAGGGGGCGCAATATGAGACCCAGTACTTC. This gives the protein CASSPGQGAQYETQYF.

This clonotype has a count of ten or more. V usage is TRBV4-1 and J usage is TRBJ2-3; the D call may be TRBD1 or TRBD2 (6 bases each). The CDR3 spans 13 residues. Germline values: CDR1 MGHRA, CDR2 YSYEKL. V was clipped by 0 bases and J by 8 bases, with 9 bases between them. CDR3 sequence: CASSQEEGGTQYF. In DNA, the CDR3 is TGCGCCAGCAGCCAAGAGGAGGGGGGTACGCAGTATTTT.

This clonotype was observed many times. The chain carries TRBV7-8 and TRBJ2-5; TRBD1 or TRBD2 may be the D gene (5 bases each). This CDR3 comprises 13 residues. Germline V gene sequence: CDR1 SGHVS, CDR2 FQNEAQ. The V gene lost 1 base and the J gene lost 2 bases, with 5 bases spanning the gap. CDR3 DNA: TGTGCCAGCAGCTTAGGGGGGCAAGAGACCCAGTACTTC. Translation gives CASSLGGQETQYF.

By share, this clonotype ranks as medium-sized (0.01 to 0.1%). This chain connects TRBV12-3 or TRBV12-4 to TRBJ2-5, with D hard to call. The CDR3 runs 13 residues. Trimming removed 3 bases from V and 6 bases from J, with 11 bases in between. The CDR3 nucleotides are TGTGCCAGCAGTTTTTTGGGCGGACAGACCCAGTACTTC. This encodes CASSFLGGQTQYF.

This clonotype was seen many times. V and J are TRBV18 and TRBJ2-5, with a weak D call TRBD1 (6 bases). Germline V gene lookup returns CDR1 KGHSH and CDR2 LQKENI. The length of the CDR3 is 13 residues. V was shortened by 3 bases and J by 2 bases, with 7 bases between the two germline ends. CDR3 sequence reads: CASSPQGQETQYF. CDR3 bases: TGTGCCAGCTCACCGCAGGGGCAAGAGACCCAGTACTTC.

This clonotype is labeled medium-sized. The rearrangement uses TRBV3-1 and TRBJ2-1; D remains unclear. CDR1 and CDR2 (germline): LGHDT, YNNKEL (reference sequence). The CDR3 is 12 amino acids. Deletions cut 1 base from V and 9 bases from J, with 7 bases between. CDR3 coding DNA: TGTGCCAGCAGCCAAGTAGGGCGTGAGCAGTTCTTC. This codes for CASSQVGREQFF.

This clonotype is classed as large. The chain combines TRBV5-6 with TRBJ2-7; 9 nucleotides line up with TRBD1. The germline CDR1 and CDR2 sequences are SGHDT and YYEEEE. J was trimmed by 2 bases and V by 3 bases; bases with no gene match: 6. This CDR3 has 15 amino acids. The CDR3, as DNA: TGTGCCAGCAGCTCTGGGGACAGGGCGACCTACGAGCAGTACTTC. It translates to CASSSGDRATYEQYF. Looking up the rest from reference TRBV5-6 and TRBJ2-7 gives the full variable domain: DAGVTQSPTHLIKTRGQQVTLRCSPKSGHDTVSWYQQALGQGPQFIFQYYEEEERQRGNFPDRFSGHQFPNYSSELNVNALLLGDSALYLCASSSGDRATYEQYFGPGTRLTVT.

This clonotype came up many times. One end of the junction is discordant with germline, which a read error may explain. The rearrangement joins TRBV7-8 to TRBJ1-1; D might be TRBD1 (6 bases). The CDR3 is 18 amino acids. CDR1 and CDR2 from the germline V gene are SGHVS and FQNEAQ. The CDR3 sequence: CASSSSGVLQGDRTEVFF. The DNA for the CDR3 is TGTGCCAGCAGCTCCTCAGGGGTGCTTCAAGGGGATCGCACTGAAGTTTTCTTT.

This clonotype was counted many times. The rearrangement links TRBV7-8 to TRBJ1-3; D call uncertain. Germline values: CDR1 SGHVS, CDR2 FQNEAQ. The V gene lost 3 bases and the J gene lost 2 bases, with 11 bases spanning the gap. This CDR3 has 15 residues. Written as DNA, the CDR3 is TGTGCCAGCAGCTTCGCCCTGGGCCCTGGAAACACCATATATTTT. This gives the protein CASSFALGPGNTIYF.

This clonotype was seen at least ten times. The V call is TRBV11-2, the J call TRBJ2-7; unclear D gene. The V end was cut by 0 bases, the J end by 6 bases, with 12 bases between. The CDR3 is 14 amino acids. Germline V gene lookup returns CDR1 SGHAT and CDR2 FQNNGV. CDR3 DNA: TGTGCCAGCAGCTTAGAAACGGGCAGCGTCGAGCAGTACTTC. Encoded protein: CASSLETGSVEQYF. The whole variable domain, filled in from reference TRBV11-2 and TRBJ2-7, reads EAGVAQSPRYKIIEKRQSVAFWCNPISGHATLYWYQQILGQGPKLLIQFQNNGVVDDSQLPKDRFSAERLKGVDSTLKIQPAKLEDSAVYLCASSLETGSVEQYFGPGTRLTVT.

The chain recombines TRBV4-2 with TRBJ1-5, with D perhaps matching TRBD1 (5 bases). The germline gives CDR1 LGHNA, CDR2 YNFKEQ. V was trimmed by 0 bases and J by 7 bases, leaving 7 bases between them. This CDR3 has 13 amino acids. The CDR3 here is CASSQDRDQPQHF. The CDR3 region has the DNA TGTGCCAGCAGCCAAGACAGGGACCAGCCCCAGCATTTT.